The entry below gives a single T cell receptor (beta chain) sequence along with its context. At collection, donors were nominally healthy, but unrecorded immune exposures were probable. The source of the sample is a study of cytomegalovirus exposure and HLA in healthy donors. Researchers ran the PCR with 60 Vbeta and 13 Jbeta primers. This table comes from immunoSEQ multiplex PCR, and its TCRdb copy is limited to in-frame clones, with some not included. The sample contains more than 200,000 clones, around 64% of which appear only once. This sequence was found in a man between 40 and 49 years old in good health and CMV-seropositive. The sequenced material came from PBMCs.

CDR3 loop: CASSIVERGAGEQFF. DNA for the CDR3: TGTGCCAGTAGTATAGTTGAGCGGGGGGCAGGTGAGCAGTTCTTC. The V gene is TRBV19, the J gene TRBJ2-1, with 9 bases matching TRBD2. From germline, CDR1 is LNHDA and CDR2 SQIVND (reference sequence). The CDR3 has 15 amino acids. The V gene end was trimmed by 1 base and the J gene end by 9 bases; junction bases not matched to a gene: 7.